This paragraph reports one T cell receptor (beta chain). Its antigen is currently unknown. These data are taken from a study of T-cell memory formation after mild COVID-19. Background on the study: TCR clusters largely stayed donor specific.

Study observations and caveats: CD8+ contracting clones occupied EMRA, while CD4+ ones occupied mainly CM and EM. Certain responding clones were present in pre-infection memory, suggesting participation of cross-reactive memory.

The authors produced TCR alpha and TCR beta cDNA libraries with sample barcodes and UMIs by 5'RACE using constant-segment primers. One entry per CDR3 protein, called by TCRdb with MiXCR from the 5' RACE reads. The sample shows 450,000 to 650,000 distinct CDR3 sequences, about 22% of them seen only once. Germline V gene sequence: CDR1 MNHEY, CDR2 SMNVEV (reference sequence). CDR3 length: 15 residues. Trimming took 10 bases from V and 2 from J, leaving 18 bases between them. V usage is TRBV27 and J usage is TRBJ1-5; D remains ambiguous. Sequencing used PBMCs or a T cell subset sorted from them (not recorded which). The clonotype originates from an adult woman who had mild COVID-19 (a few samples of this study predate the infection). Cell type and time point are not known. The CDR3 sequence: CAIFLDFWGNQPQHF. CDR3 nucleotides: TGTGCCATCTTTCTCGATTTCTGGGGCAATCAGCCCCAGCATTTT.